The present T cell receptor (beta chain) was sequenced within a study of T-cell memory formation after mild COVID-19. Study conclusions and caveats: Later expanders leaned toward CD4+, whereas clones contracting from day 15 to 85 were balanced CD4/CD8.

This CDR3 contains 11 residues. Germline V CDR1 and CDR2: MNHNY, SVGAGI (reference sequence). Trimming left V 7 bases short and J 2 bases short, with 5 bases between. The table lists this clonotype with a few counts. The antigen is unknown. TCRdb re-derived calls from the 5' RACE reads in MiXCR, one entry per CDR3 protein. The sample has about 400,000 distinct CDR3 sequences, 15% to 20% seen once. The sequence came from a man aged 18 to 30 who had mild COVID-19 (a few samples of this study predate the infection). Cell type and time point are not known. V gene TRBV6-6 combines with J gene TRBJ1-1; D unclear. What was sequenced was PBMCs or a T cell subset sorted from them (not recorded which). The CDR3 here is CASTPNTEAFF. CDR3 nucleotides: TGTGCCAGCACCCCCAACACTGAAGCTTTCTTT.